Presented here are 14 T cell receptor beta chains from one specimen sequenced in a study of response to subunit inactivated influenza vaccine. TCRdb processed the RT-PCR reads anew with MiXCR; each CDR3 protein has one entry. The table shows roughly 630,000 distinct CDR3 sequences, with 12% to 15% occurring only once. The sequences come from PBMCs from blood, collected roughly 15 days before vaccination. The source of these receptors is a man in his fifties or sixties who received an inactivated influenza vaccine.

This clonotype was recorded a few times. The gene calls are TRBV7-8 and TRBJ2-1, with 10 positions matching TRBD2. The CDR3 loop spans 17 amino acids. Germline V gene data show CDR1 as SGHVS and CDR2 as FQNEAQ. V lost 1 base and J lost 6; bases outside the gene matches: 9. CDR3 nucleotides: TGTGCCAGCAGCTTAGGGTTTGCGCTAGCGGGAGTCAATGAGCAGTTCTTC. Translating gives CASSLGFALAGVNEQFF.

The chain has TRBV28 and TRBJ2-1; TRBD2 agrees at 7 bases. The germline CDR1 and CDR2 sequences are MDHEN and SYDVKM. V lost 6 bases, J lost 14 bases, and 10 bases stayed unmatched. This CDR3 is built from 12 residues. The CDR3 loop reads CASRSGGSPEFF. For the CDR3, the DNA is TGTGCCAGCAGGTCGGGCGGGAGTCCTGAGTTCTTC.

This clonotype has only a few counts. The V gene is TRBV6-2 or TRBV6-3, the J gene TRBJ2-7; the match to TRBD2 covers 10 bases. There are 18 residues in the CDR3. CDR1 and CDR2 from the germline V gene are MNHEY and SVGEGT. Germline trimming cut 4 bases from V and 7 bases from J; bases unmatched to any gene: 19. The CDR3 nucleotides are TGTGCCAGCAGTTCCTACGGTAGCGGGGGGTCGCTCGGAGTGGAGCAGTACTTC. Translated: CASSSYGSGGSLGVEQYF.

This clonotype was seen only a few times. The chain combines TRBV5-1 with TRBJ2-1, with 7 bases matching TRBD1. V lost 3 bases and J lost 3; bases outside the gene matches: 9. The CDR3 runs to 16 residues. The V gene's germline CDR1 is SGHRS and CDR2 YFSETQ. The CDR3, as DNA: TGCGCCAGCAGCTCGCGACCGGGACAGAACTACAATGAGCAGTTCTTC. Its protein product is CASSSRPGQNYNEQFF. The variable domain in full, with the rest retrieved from reference TRBV5-1 and TRBJ2-1, is KAGVTQTPRYLIKTRGQQVTLSCSPISGHRSVSWYQQTPGQGLQFLFEYFSETQRNKGNFPGRFSGRQFSNSRSEMNVSTLELGDSALYLCASSSRPGQNYNEQFFGPGTRLTVL.

This clonotype was seen only a few times. V and J are TRBV5-5 and TRBJ2-2; TRBD2 agrees at 7 bases. This CDR3 comprises 15 residues. V shed 0 bases and J 7 bases; nucleotides not matched to a gene: 6. Germline assignment: CDR1 SGHKS and CDR2 YYEKEE (reference sequence). CDR3 sequence: CASSLDPRGDGELFF. The CDR3 DNA reads TGTGCCAGCAGCTTGGACCCACGGGGGGACGGGGAGCTGTTTTTT. The variable domain in full, with the rest retrieved from reference TRBV5-5 and TRBJ2-2, is DAGVTQSPTHLIKTRGQQVTLRCSPISGHKSVSWYQQVLGQGPQFIFQYYEKEERGRGNFPDRFSARQFPNYSSELNVNALLLGDSALYLCASSLDPRGDGELFFGEGSRLTVL.

This clonotype was counted only a few times. The chain couples TRBV6-5 to TRBJ2-7; TRBD2 matches 9 bases. Trimming at V came to 0 bases and at J to 4 bases, leaving 4 bases not matched to a gene. Germline CDR1 MNHEY, CDR2 SVGAGI. The CDR3 has 15 residues. The CDR3 coding sequence is TGTGCCAGCAGTTACTCCCCAGCGGGGGGATACGAGCAGTACTTC. It yields the protein CASSYSPAGGYEQYF.

The chain is built from TRBV5-5 and TRBJ1-5; tentatively, D is TRBD1 (5 bases). The CDR3 covers 17 residues. In germline, CDR1 is SGHKS, CDR2 YYEKEE (reference sequence). Trimming cost V 0 bases and J 4 bases, with 17 bases left between them. The DNA for the CDR3 is TGTGCCAGCAGCTTGGCCGGGTCAGGCGGGGGGAATCAGCCCCAGCATTTT. As protein: CASSLAGSGGGNQPQHF.

This clonotype has just a few counts. The rearrangement links TRBV5-1 to TRBJ2-7; D possibly corresponds to TRBD1 (5 bases). Germline V gene lookup returns CDR1 SGHRS and CDR2 YFSETQ. With 9 bases removed from V and 5 bases from J, the gap between germline ends came to 21 bases. This CDR3 spans 14 amino acids. CDR3 sequence: CATSLIGALDEQYF. CDR3 nucleotide sequence: TGCGCCACCTCGTTAATAGGGGCTTTGGACGAGCAGTACTTC.

This clonotype appeared many times. CDR3 bases: TGCGCCAGCAGCCAAGGGACTAGCGGGAGGGCCCACGAGCAGTACTTC. It translates to CASSQGTSGRAHEQYF. The chain is built from TRBV4-3 and TRBJ2-7, with 15 bases aligning to TRBD2. After removal of 1 base from V and 5 bases from J, the junction contained 3 bases not matched to a gene. This CDR3 is 16 amino acids long. Germline values: CDR1 LGHNA, CDR2 YSLEER.

The chain recombines TRBV18 with TRBJ2-7, with D perhaps assigned TRBD1 or TRBD2 (6 bases each). Germline CDR1 KGHSH, CDR2 LQKENI. V lost 5 bases and J lost 2, with 19 bases in between. The CDR3 is 16 residues long. This chain's CDR3 is CASSIIRGDGTYEQYF. In DNA, the CDR3 is TGTGCCAGCTCAATTATAAGGGGGGATGGGACCTACGAGCAGTACTTC.

This clonotype turned up a few times. This sequence joins TRBV29-1 and TRBJ1-1; TRBD1 agrees at 7 bases. The J segment lost 0 bases and the V segment lost 6 bases, leaving 7 bases of the junction unmatched. Germline V CDR1 and CDR2: SQVTM, ANQGSEA. CDR3 length: 14 residues. CDR3 region: CSVGTGTVNTEAFF. In DNA form, the CDR3 reads TGCAGCGTGGGAACCGGGACAGTGAACACTGAAGCTTTCTTT.

The rearrangement uses TRBV11-2 and TRBJ2-7; possibly TRBD1 or TRBD2 for D (5 bases each). The CDR3 covers 16 residues. Trimming pared 2 bases from V and 3 bases from J, leaving 17 bases between. In germline, CDR1 is SGHAT, CDR2 FQNNGV. The CDR3 loop reads CASSLRVGGVGYEQYF. The CDR3 DNA is TGTGCCAGCAGCTTACGTGTTGGGGGAGTTGGCTACGAGCAGTACTTC.

This sequence joins TRBV19 and TRBJ2-1, with 10 bases aligning to TRBD2. Losses at the gene ends were 5 bases for V and 1 base for J; bases not matched to a gene: 5. The CDR3 has 16 amino acids. The V gene's germline CDR1 is LNHDA and CDR2 SQIVND (reference sequence). For the CDR3, the DNA is TGTGCCAGTAGTCACCGGACTAGCGGTTCCTACAATGAGCAGTTCTTC. Translated, it gives CASSHRTSGSYNEQFF.

This rearrangement joins TRBV9 to TRBJ2-2; 11 bases are shared with TRBD2. Germline CDR1 is SGDLS and CDR2 is YYNGEE. CDR3 length equals 15 residues. J was trimmed by 6 bases and V by 0 bases; bases with no gene match: 1. The CDR3 is CASSVELAGAGELFF. The CDR3 DNA sequence: TGTGCCAGCAGCGTAGAACTAGCGGGAGCCGGGGAGCTGTTTTTT.